The 26 T cell receptor beta chains given below trace back to one sample, sequenced in a study of T cell repertoires in cytomegalovirus infection. A single record per CDR3 protein comes from TCRdb applying MiXCR to the reads. The sample shows some 180,000 distinct CDR3 sequences, 7.5% to 10% of them seen only once. Sequences were obtained from PBMCs. All receptors come from a human donor in good health (CMV status not recorded). Some clones in this sample may be carry-over from other donors' samples.

This clonotype occurred a few times. The V call is TRBV6-2 or TRBV6-3, the J call TRBJ1-1; 7 bases are a match to TRBD1. The CDR3 totals 13 residues. V lost 5 bases and J lost 5; bases outside the gene matches: 5. Germline values: CDR1 MNHEY, CDR2 SVGEGT. The CDR3 region is CASSDRARTEAFF. CDR3 nucleotide sequence: TGTGCCAGCAGTGACAGGGCGCGTACTGAAGCTTTCTTT.

The V gene is TRBV7-9, the J gene TRBJ2-7, with unresolved D. Germline loops: CDR1 SEHNR, CDR2 FQNEAQ (reference sequence). Trimming stripped 3 bases from V and 2 bases from J, with 11 bases between. This CDR3 has 14 residues. CDR3 residues: CASSLPQTPYEQYF. The CDR3 DNA sequence: TGTGCCAGCAGCTTGCCACAGACCCCCTACGAGCAGTACTTC.

This clonotype was found many times. The chain combines TRBV12-3 or TRBV12-4 with TRBJ2-7; 14 nucleotides agree with TRBD2. V lost 6 bases and J lost 7; bases outside the gene matches: 8. There are 15 residues in the CDR3. The CDR3 sequence is CASSRLAGGPEEQYF. The CDR3 coding sequence is TGTGCCAGCAGCCGACTAGCGGGAGGGCCGGAAGAGCAGTACTTC.

This clonotype came up many times. The rearrangement links TRBV28 to TRBJ2-5; no definite D call. The V end was cut by 6 bases, the J end by 3 bases, with 20 bases between. The CDR3 loop spans 16 amino acids. CDR1 and CDR2 from the germline V gene are MDHEN and SYDVKM. In nucleotides, the CDR3 is TGTGCCAGCAGACCGCCCCTAGTAGGTGGGAAAGAGACCCAGTACTTC. Translated: CASRPPLVGGKETQYF.

This chain joins TRBV28 and TRBJ2-3; TRBD2 aligns across 9 bases. This CDR3 is built from 15 residues. V was pared by 5 bases and J by 5 bases, with 8 bases of the junction left unmatched. The germline CDR1 and CDR2 sequences are MDHEN and SYDVKM. In DNA, the CDR3 is TGTGCCAGCAGTCCCGGCGGGAGGGCAAAAGATACGCAGTATTTT. The encoded protein is CASSPGGRAKDTQYF.

This clonotype was detected ten times or more. At one boundary the junction diverges from the germline segment, which might be a read error. This chain connects TRBV20-1 to TRBJ2-1, with 8 bases fitting TRBD2. Germline CDR1 reads DFQATT; CDR2 reads SNEGSKA (reference sequence). The CDR3 consists of 12 residues. CDR3 nucleotides: TGCAGTGCTCAGAGCGGGGGCATGGAACAGATCTTC. Translating gives CSAQSGGMEQIF.

This clonotype was counted at least ten times. The V and J genes are TRBV5-6 and TRBJ1-5; weak D call: TRBD1 (6 bases). The V end lost 1 base, the J end lost 3 bases, and 17 bases lay between the germline ends. CDR1 SGHDT and CDR2 YYEEEE come from the germline V gene. The CDR3 extends over 17 amino acids. CDR3 in amino acids: CASSLFVGGQNNQPQHF. The CDR3 coding sequence is TGTGCCAGCAGCTTGTTCGTGGGCGGACAGAACAATCAGCCCCAGCATTTT.

This clonotype appeared many times. The V call is TRBV28, the J call TRBJ2-3; D gene unclear. This CDR3 contains 12 residues. CDR1 is MDHEN and CDR2 is SYDVKM in the germline V gene. Trimming removed 5 bases from V and 4 bases from J, with 7 bases in between. The CDR3: CASSLPSDTQYF. The CDR3 nucleotides are TGTGCCAGCAGTCTGCCATCAGATACGCAGTATTTT. The variable domain in full, with the rest retrieved from reference TRBV28 and TRBJ2-3, is DVKVTQSSRYLVKRTGEKVFLECVQDMDHENMFWYRQDPGLGLRLIYFSYDVKMKEKGDIPEGYSVSREKKERFSLILESASTNQTSMYLCASSLPSDTQYFGPGTRLTVL.

There are many counts of this clonotype. The DNA for the CDR3 is TGTGCCAGCAGTGCCTATTCCGGGGGCGCAGTCAATGAGCAGTTCTTC. The encoded protein is CASSAYSGGAVNEQFF. The chain joins TRBV12-3 or TRBV12-4 to TRBJ2-1; the D gene could be TRBD1 or TRBD2 (6 bases each). The ends were cut back, 5 bases at V and 6 bases at J, with 20 bases in the middle. The CDR3 contains 16 residues.

This clonotype has ten or more counts. The chain joins TRBV10-2 to TRBJ1-3; D is unclear. Trimming took off 5 bases at V and 0 bases at J, with 14 bases between the two ends. In germline, CDR1 is WSHSY, CDR2 SAAADI. This CDR3 has 16 amino acids. The CDR3 protein is CASSFNRLNSGNTIYF. The CDR3 DNA sequence: TGCGCCAGCAGTTTCAACAGACTGAACTCTGGAAACACCATATATTTT.

This clonotype was observed a few times. This chain uses TRBV6-2 or TRBV6-3 with TRBJ2-1; D call uncertain. Trimming pared 2 bases from V and 4 bases from J, leaving 6 bases between. The CDR3 has 13 residues. Germline CDR1 is MNHEY and CDR2 is SVGEGT. CDR3 sequence reads: CASSYSFYNEQFF. The CDR3 coding sequence is TGTGCCAGCAGTTACAGTTTTTACAATGAGCAGTTCTTC.

This clonotype occurred many times. The rearrangement joins TRBV7-2 to TRBJ2-1; D may correspond to TRBD1 or TRBD2 (6 bases each). The CDR3 contains 15 residues. Germline values: CDR1 SGHTA, CDR2 FQGNSA. The V and J ends lost 1 base and 7 bases respectively, with 14 bases between them. CDR3 in DNA: TGTGCCAGCAGCTTAGAGGGGGGCCGGGCGAATGAGCAGTTCTTC. Protein: CASSLEGGRANEQFF. Supplemented by reference TRBV7-2 and TRBJ2-1, the full variable domain reads GAGVSQSPSNKVTEKGKDVELRCDPISGHTALYWYRQSLGQGLEFLIYFQGNSAPDKSGLPSDRFSAERTGGSVSTLTIQRTQQEDSAVYLCASSLEGGRANEQFFGPGTRLTVL.

This clonotype has at least ten counts. The chain recombines TRBV7-2 with TRBJ1-6; perhaps TRBD1 as D (5 bases). V shed 0 bases and J shed 7 bases, with 7 bases lying between them. The CDR3 runs to 14 residues. CDR1 is SGHTA and CDR2 is FQGNSA in the germline V gene. CDR3 in DNA: TGTGCCAGCAGCTTAGCGACAGTAAATTCACCCCTCCACTTT. It specifies CASSLATVNSPLHF.

This clonotype was detected a few times. This chain links TRBV18 with TRBJ1-5; TRBD1 might be the D (5 bases). Germline CDR1 KGHSH, CDR2 LQKENI. Trimming removed 6 bases at V and 6 bases at J, with 18 bases between. This CDR3 has 15 residues. CDR3 DNA sequence: TGTGCCAGCTCCTTCGACGCTGAGGGGACTCAGCCCCAGCATTTT. Translated, it gives CASSFDAEGTQPQHF.

The rearrangement links TRBV28 to TRBJ1-6, with D maybe TRBD1 (6 bases). V lost 5 bases and J 7 bases, leaving 6 bases between the germline ends. This CDR3 has 12 amino acids. The V gene's germline CDR1 is MDHEN and CDR2 SYDVKM. The CDR3 loop is CASSTGNSPLHF. CDR3 nucleotides: TGTGCCAGCAGTACAGGGAATTCACCCCTCCACTTT.

This clonotype was seen a few times. Here the CDR3 DNA reads TGTGCCAGCAGCTTTCTCAGGGGATCTGGAAACACCATATATTTT. It encodes CASSFLRGSGNTIYF. The chain carries TRBV7-9 and TRBJ1-3; weak D call: TRBD1 (6 bases). Germline CDR1 is SEHNR and CDR2 is FQNEAQ (reference sequence). The CDR3 is made up of 15 amino acids. The ends were cut back, 3 bases at V and 1 base at J, with 10 bases in the middle.

This clonotype showed up just a few times. V gene TRBV19 combines with J gene TRBJ1-1; perhaps TRBD1 as D (5 bases). Germline-derived CDR1 and CDR2 are LNHDA and SQIVND (reference sequence). Trimming cost V 3 bases and J 1 base, with 12 bases left between them. The CDR3 loop spans 15 amino acids. The DNA for the CDR3 is TGTGCCAGTAGTATGGCAGGGCGTGGGAACACTGAAGCTTTCTTT. Translation gives CASSMAGRGNTEAFF.

The table lists this clonotype with many counts. The gene calls are TRBV7-2 and TRBJ2-1, with D maybe TRBD2 (6 bases). Trimming removed 6 bases from V and 1 base from J, with 13 bases in between. The CDR3 spans 15 residues. The germline gives CDR1 SGHTA, CDR2 FQGNSA. The CDR3 bases are TGTGCCAGCAGGCCGACTAGTACGTCCTACAATGAGCAGTTCTTC. Translated: CASRPTSTSYNEQFF.

This clonotype was detected a few times. The rearrangement joins TRBV7-9 to TRBJ2-7; D remains ambiguous. Trimming removed 1 base from V and 3 bases from J, with 10 bases in between. Germline loops: CDR1 SEHNR, CDR2 FQNEAQ (reference sequence). CDR3 length: 14 residues. This CDR3 reads CASSLGPSGYEQYF. The CDR3 DNA reads as TGTGCCAGCAGCTTAGGGCCGTCTGGCTACGAGCAGTACTTC.

CDR3 sequence: CASSLAWETGTSAPNEQYF. The CDR3 DNA is TGCGCCAGCAGCTTGGCCTGGGAGACCGGGACTAGCGCACCTAACGAGCAGTACTTC. The rearrangement uses TRBV5-1 and TRBJ2-7, with 10 bases lining up with TRBD2. This CDR3 is built from 19 residues. Trimming took 0 bases from V and 5 from J; bases not matched to a gene: 17. Per the germline V gene, CDR1 is SGHRS and CDR2 is YFSETQ.

The rearrangement links TRBV6-2 or TRBV6-3 to TRBJ2-1, with D unclear. The germline CDR1 and CDR2 sequences are MNHEY and SVGEGT. Deletions cut 2 bases from V and 0 bases from J, with 8 bases between. This CDR3 is built from 15 residues. The CDR3 region has the DNA TGTGCCAGCAGTTACCAATCCTTCTCCTACAATGAGCAGTTCTTC. The encoded protein is CASSYQSFSYNEQFF.

The V gene is TRBV4-3, the J gene TRBJ1-2; D gene ambiguous. The CDR3 spans 14 residues. Germline V CDR1 and CDR2: LGHNA, YSLEER. V lost 3 bases to trimming and J lost 3 bases, with 11 bases between them. The CDR3 nucleotides read TGCGCCAGCAGCCAGATCCCTCCTGACTATGGCTACACCTTC. It is translated as CASSQIPPDYGYTF.

This clonotype was recorded at least ten times. This chain links TRBV7-2 with TRBJ1-2; D ambiguous. The germline V and J ends were trimmed by 1 base and 7 bases, with 16 bases remaining between them. CDR1 is SGHTA, CDR2 FQGNSA, per germline. This CDR3 contains 15 residues. The CDR3 sequence is CASSLVRLSSGGYTF. DNA of the CDR3: TGTGCCAGCAGCTTAGTGAGACTCTCCTCGGGTGGCTACACCTTC.

This clonotype was detected ten times or more. The CDR3 loop is CASSNRVGGDTQYF. The CDR3 nucleotides read TGTGCCAGCAGCAACAGAGTGGGGGGCGATACGCAGTATTTT. V is TRBV7-2 and J is TRBJ2-3; D tentatively fits TRBD1 or TRBD2 (6 bases each). The CDR3 loop spans 14 amino acids. CDR1 is SGHTA and CDR2 is FQGNSA in the germline V gene. Trimming stripped 5 bases from V and 6 bases from J, with 15 bases between.

This clonotype was seen repeatedly, ten times or more. The chain's CDR3 is CASSPGGGSSSYEQYF. The DNA for the CDR3 is TGTGCCAGCAGCCCAGGGGGGGGGTCTAGCTCCTACGAGCAGTACTTC. J is TRBJ2-7 and V is TRBV7-9; D may correspond to TRBD1 or TRBD2 (7 bases each). The CDR3 extends over 16 amino acids. Looked up from germline, CDR1 is SEHNR and CDR2 is FQNEAQ (reference sequence). The V gene lost 5 bases and the J gene lost 0 bases, with 17 bases spanning the gap.

The chain combines TRBV2 with TRBJ2-1; the D is unclear. The CDR3 loop spans 14 amino acids. Deletions cut 1 base from V and 1 base from J, with 5 bases between. The V gene's germline CDR1 is SNHLY and CDR2 FYNNEI. The CDR3 region is CASSEGRSYNEQFF. CDR3 DNA sequence: TGTGCCAGCAGTGAAGGCAGGTCCTACAATGAGCAGTTCTTC.